This T cell receptor (beta chain) was profiled in a study of Graves' ophthalmopathy and Graves' hyperthyroidism. This CDR3 is 14 amino acids long. Germline V gives CDR1 ENHRY, CDR2 SYGVKD. General study results and limits: Ophthalmopathy and stable hyperthyroidism were discriminated by a 13-signature model, with approximately 88% sensitivity and around 77% specificity. Detected in blood as well were most expanded thyroid clonotypes with frequency above 0.001.

The authors amplified TCR beta CDR3 regions, and they did so from RNA transcripts for repertoire sequencing. The workflow started with a first-round RT-PCR run with HTBI primers and then moved on to a second-round multiplex PCR. TCRdb re-derived calls from the multiplex PCR reads in MiXCR, one entry per CDR3 protein. The repertoire holds hundreds of thousands of distinct CDR3 sequences, about 41% seen once, with over 2.5% in the top ten. About this clonotype: No antigen is known for it. The junction departs from the called germline gene at one end, perhaps through a read error.

As diagnostic evidence, clinical symptoms, serum thyroxine, TRAb, thyroid ultrasound and orbital computed tomography were relied upon. The chain employs TRBV10-3 and TRBJ2-6; D could derive from TRBD1 or TRBD2 (5 bases each). The sequencing input was peripheral blood. The clonotype was recovered from an adult man with Graves' ophthalmopathy. CDR3 amino acids: CASSESAGTYVLTF. In DNA form, the CDR3 reads TGTGCCAGCAGTGAAAGTGCAGGGACCTACGTCCTGACTTTC.